Below, 19 T cell receptor beta chains from the same sample are listed, as sequenced in a study of CD4+ T cells in melanoma. Some clones are missing from TCRdb's copy, which holds only in-frame ones; the method was immunoSEQ multiplex PCR. This sample yields about 21,000 clones, of which over 75% are seen a single time; 3.6% belongs to the top ten. Source material: cells from a culture (not recorded whether cultured in vitro). These receptors were obtained from a human donor with melanoma.

V is TRBV5-1 and J is TRBJ1-2, with D possibly being TRBD1 (6 bases). Trimming removed 6 bases from V and 7 bases from J, with 16 bases in between. The V gene's germline CDR1 is SGHRS and CDR2 YFSETQ. The CDR3 consists of 13 residues. The CDR3, as DNA: TGCGCCAGCAAGGACAGCCTCTCGGTTGGCTACACCTTC. This sequence encodes CASKDSLSVGYTF.

This chain connects TRBV11-2 to TRBJ2-7, with D possibly matching TRBD1 (6 bases). The V gene lost 0 bases and the J gene lost 5 bases, with 8 bases spanning the gap. CDR1 and CDR2 (germline): SGHAT, FQNNGV. This CDR3 region has 13 residues. CDR3 sequence (DNA): TGTGCCAGCAGCTTAGACAGGGGCCACGAGCAGTACTTC. Protein product: CASSLDRGHEQYF. The full variable domain, rest sourced from reference TRBV11-2 and TRBJ2-7, is EAGVAQSPRYKIIEKRQSVAFWCNPISGHATLYWYQQILGQGPKLLIQFQNNGVVDDSQLPKDRFSAERLKGVDSTLKIQPAKLEDSAVYLCASSLDRGHEQYFGPGTRLTVT.

The genes are TRBV15 and TRBJ2-1; TRBD2 agrees at 9 bases. Germline loops: CDR1 LNHNV, CDR2 YYDKDF (reference sequence). The CDR3 contains 18 residues. The V segment lost 1 base and the J segment 4 bases; nucleotides outside the gene matches: 11. The CDR3 region is CATSRGPRSGGRYNEQFF. In nucleotides, the CDR3 is TGTGCCACCAGCAGAGGCCCGAGAAGCGGGGGGAGATACAATGAGCAGTTCTTC.

The chain couples TRBV7-6 to TRBJ1-1; 8 bases are shared with TRBD1. The junction had 4 bases not matched to a gene; V was cut back by 0 bases and J by 4 bases. The CDR3 consists of 15 residues. Germline-derived CDR1 and CDR2 are SGHVS and FNYEAQ. CDR3 residues: CASSLAFGQGTEAFF. The CDR3 DNA sequence: TGTGCCAGCAGCTTAGCCTTTGGACAGGGCACTGAAGCTTTCTTT.

The chain employs TRBV11-2 and TRBJ1-2; D possibly corresponds to TRBD1 (5 bases). Looked up from germline, CDR1 is SGHAT and CDR2 is FQNNGV. The V and J ends lost 5 bases and 4 bases respectively, with 17 bases between them. This CDR3 region has 15 residues. The CDR3 is CASSPVWGLSYGYTF. The CDR3 DNA is TGTGCCAGCAGCCCTGTCTGGGGACTTTCCTATGGCTACACCTTC.

The genes are TRBV7-9 and TRBJ2-1, with TRBD1 matching 10 bases. CDR3 length: 15 residues. Looked up from germline, CDR1 is SEHNR and CDR2 is FQNEAQ (reference sequence). The V gene end was trimmed by 5 bases and the J gene end by 7 bases; junction bases not matched to a gene: 8. CDR3 in amino acids: CASSPWGQGPNEQFF. The CDR3, as DNA: TGTGCCAGCAGCCCATGGGGACAGGGGCCTAATGAGCAGTTCTTC.

The chain uses TRBV6-5 and TRBJ1-1; D gene ambiguous. The V end lost 2 bases, the J end lost 5 bases, and 9 bases lay between the germline ends. The CDR3 covers 13 residues. In germline, CDR1 is MNHEY, CDR2 SVGAGI. CDR3 bases: TGTGCCAGCAGTTACGGGCTCGGGACTGAAGCTTTCTTT. Protein: CASSYGLGTEAFF.

This clone was recorded only once. The genes are TRBV25-1 and TRBJ1-1; 8 bases are shared with TRBD1. Germline trimming cut 9 bases from V and 0 bases from J; bases unmatched to any gene: 3. The CDR3 is made up of 13 amino acids. Germline V gene lookup returns CDR1 MGHDK and CDR2 SYGVNS. The CDR3: CASRQGMNTEAFF. In DNA, the CDR3 is TGTGCCAGTAGACAGGGGATGAACACTGAAGCTTTCTTT.

The chain has TRBV7-2 and TRBJ2-1; perhaps D is TRBD1 or TRBD2 (5 bases each). V shed 1 base and J shed 13 bases, with 8 bases lying between them. This CDR3 has 11 residues. The V gene's germline CDR1 is SGHTA and CDR2 FQGNSA. CDR3 amino acids: CASSLDGAQFF. CDR3 nucleotides: TGTGCCAGCAGCTTAGACGGGGCCCAGTTCTTC.

V and J are TRBV5-1 and TRBJ2-7; D is undetermined. Germline lookup yields CDR1 SGHRS and CDR2 YFSETQ. The CDR3 length is 9 residues. Deletions cut 3 bases from V and 5 bases from J, with 0 bases between. CDR3 coding DNA: TGCGCCAGCAGCTACGAGCAGTACTTC. This translates into CASSYEQYF.

The rearrangement joins TRBV30 to TRBJ1-2; D remains unclear. Germline V gene sequence: CDR1 GTSNPN, CDR2 SVGIG (reference sequence). The CDR3 has 13 amino acids. V was shortened by 0 bases and J by 14 bases, with 19 bases between the two germline ends. The CDR3 DNA reads TGTGCCTGGAGTGTACCCGGGTCGGAGGGAAGAACCTTC. It is translated as CAWSVPGSEGRTF.

V usage is TRBV30 and J usage is TRBJ1-3, with D possibly matching TRBD1 (5 bases). The germline gives CDR1 GTSNPN, CDR2 SVGIG (reference sequence). This CDR3 region has 16 residues. Deletions cut 2 bases from V and 7 bases from J, with 21 bases between. CDR3: CAWSKGTSWDGNTIYF. The CDR3 bases are TGTGCCTGGAGTAAGGGGACGTCGTGGGATGGGAACACCATATATTTT.

In its sample, this clone was seen a few times. The V and J genes are TRBV19 and TRBJ1-2; weak D call: TRBD1 (6 bases). V was shortened by 5 bases and J by 3 bases, with 16 bases between the two germline ends. The CDR3 runs 15 residues. Germline V lookup: CDR1 LNHDA, CDR2 SQIVND (reference sequence). The CDR3 nucleotides are TGTGCCAGTAGTTCGACAGGAGCCGCACACTATGGCTACACCTTC. Translated: CASSSTGAAHYGYTF.

This chain's CDR3 is CASSLGIPGELFF. The CDR3 DNA follows: TGTGCCAGCAGCTTAGGTATACCCGGGGAGCTGTTTTTT. The chain links TRBV7-9 to TRBJ2-2; D not resolved. The CDR3 extends over 13 amino acids. V lost 1 base and J 6 bases, leaving 6 bases between the germline ends. Germline CDR1 is SEHNR and CDR2 is FQNEAQ (reference sequence).

The chain is built from TRBV29-1 and TRBJ2-7; D is uncertain. V was trimmed by 6 bases and J by 4 bases, leaving 16 bases between them. The CDR3 has 13 residues. CDR1 and CDR2 from the germline V gene are SQVTM and ANQGSEA. Written as DNA, the CDR3 is TGCAGCGTAGGGCAGCTATTGGGGTACGAGCAGTACTTC. Protein: CSVGQLLGYEQYF.

V and J are TRBV6-1 and TRBJ2-7, with 9 bases matching TRBD1. Losses at the gene ends were 7 bases for V and 5 bases for J; bases not matched to a gene: 12. Germline V gene lookup returns CDR1 MNHNS and CDR2 SASEGT. The CDR3 has 15 amino acids. This CDR3 is CASIRGGTGQNEQYF. CDR3 in DNA: TGTGCCAGCATTCGGGGCGGGACAGGGCAAAACGAGCAGTACTTC.

The rearrangement joins TRBV6-6 to TRBJ2-3; unclear D gene. Per germline, CDR1 MNHNY and CDR2 SVGAGI (reference sequence). The CDR3 is 12 residues long. V was pared by 5 bases and J by 3 bases, with 6 bases between. CDR3 sequence (DNA): TGTGCCAGCAGTCCTCAAACAGATACGCAGTATTTT. This codes for CASSPQTDTQYF.

This clone was seen just once. V usage is TRBV19 and J usage is TRBJ1-1; tentatively, D is TRBD1 (6 bases). The CDR3 spans 16 residues. With 3 bases removed from V and 3 bases from J, the gap between germline ends came to 17 bases. Looked up from germline, CDR1 is LNHDA and CDR2 is SQIVND (reference sequence). The CDR3 loop reads CASSMRLGRGDTEAFF. CDR3 bases: TGTGCCAGTAGTATGCGCCTGGGGAGGGGGGACACTGAAGCTTTCTTT.

This chain uses TRBV7-3 with TRBJ1-1; 8 positions agree with TRBD1. The J segment lost 7 bases and the V segment lost 7 bases, leaving 11 bases of the junction unmatched. The CDR3 spans 14 residues. Germline-derived CDR1 and CDR2 are SGHTA and FQGTGA. In DNA form, the CDR3 reads TGTGCCAGCAAGCTTAATTCAGGGGGCGGTGAAGCTTTCTTT. Its protein product is CASKLNSGGGEAFF.